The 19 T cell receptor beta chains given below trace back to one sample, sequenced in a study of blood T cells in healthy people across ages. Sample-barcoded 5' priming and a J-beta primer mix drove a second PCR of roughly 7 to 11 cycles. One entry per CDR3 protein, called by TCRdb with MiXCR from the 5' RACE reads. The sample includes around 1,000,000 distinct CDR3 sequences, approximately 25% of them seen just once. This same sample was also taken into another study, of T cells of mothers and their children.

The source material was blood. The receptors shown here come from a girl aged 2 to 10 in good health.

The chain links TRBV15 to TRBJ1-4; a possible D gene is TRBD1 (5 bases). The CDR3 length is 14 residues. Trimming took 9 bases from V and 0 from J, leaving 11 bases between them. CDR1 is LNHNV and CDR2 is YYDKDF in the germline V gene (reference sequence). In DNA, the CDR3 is TGTGCCACAACGGGGCGTGCAACTAATGAAAAACTGTTTTTT. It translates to CATTGRATNEKLFF. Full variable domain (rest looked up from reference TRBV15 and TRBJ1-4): DAMVIQNPRYQVTQFGKPVTLSCSQTLNHNVMYWYQQKSSQAPKLLFHYYDKDFNNEADTPDNFQSRRPNTSFCFLDIRSPGLGDTAMYLCATTGRATNEKLFFGSGTQLSVL.

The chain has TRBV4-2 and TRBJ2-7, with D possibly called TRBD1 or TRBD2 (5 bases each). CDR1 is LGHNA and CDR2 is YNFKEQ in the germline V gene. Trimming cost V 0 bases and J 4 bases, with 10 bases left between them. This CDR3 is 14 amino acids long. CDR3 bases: TGTGCCAGCAGCCAAGATGTCAGGGAGTACGAGCAGTACTTC. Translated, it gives CASSQDVREYEQYF.

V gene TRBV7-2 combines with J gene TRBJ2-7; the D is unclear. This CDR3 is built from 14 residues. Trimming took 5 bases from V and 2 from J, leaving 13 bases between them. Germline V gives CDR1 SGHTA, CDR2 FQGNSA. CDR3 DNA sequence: TGTGCCAGCAGCCCTGGCCCTCCCCCCTACGAGCAGTACTTC. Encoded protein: CASSPGPPPYEQYF.

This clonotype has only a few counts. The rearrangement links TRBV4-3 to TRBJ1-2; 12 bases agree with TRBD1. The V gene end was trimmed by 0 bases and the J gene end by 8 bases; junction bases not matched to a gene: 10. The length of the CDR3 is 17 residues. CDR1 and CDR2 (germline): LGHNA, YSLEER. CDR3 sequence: CASSQDGTGGGGEGYTF. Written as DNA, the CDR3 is TGCGCCAGCAGCCAAGATGGGACAGGGGGCGGTGGTGAAGGCTACACCTTC.

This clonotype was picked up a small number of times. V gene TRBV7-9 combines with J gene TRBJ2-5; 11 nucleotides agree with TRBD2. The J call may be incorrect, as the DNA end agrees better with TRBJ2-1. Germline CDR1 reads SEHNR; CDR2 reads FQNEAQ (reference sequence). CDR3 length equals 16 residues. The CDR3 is CASSHLLAGGVNEQFF. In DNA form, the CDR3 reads TGTGCCAGCAGTCACCTTTTAGCGGGAGGGGTCAATGAGCAGTTCTTC.

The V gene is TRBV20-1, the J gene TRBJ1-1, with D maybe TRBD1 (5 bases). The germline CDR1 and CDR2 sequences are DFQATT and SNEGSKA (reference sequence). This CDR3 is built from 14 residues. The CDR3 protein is CSLPLYVGDTEAFF. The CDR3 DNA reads TGCAGCCTACCTCTTTATGTGGGGGACACTGAAGCTTTCTTT.

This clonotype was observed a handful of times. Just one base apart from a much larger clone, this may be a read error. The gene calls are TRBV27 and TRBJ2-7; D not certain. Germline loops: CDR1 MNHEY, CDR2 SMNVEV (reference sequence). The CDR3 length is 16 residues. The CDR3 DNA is TGTGCCAGCAGTTTATCCATCATGGCGGCACGCTACAAGCAGTACTTC. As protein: CASSLSIMAARYKQYF.

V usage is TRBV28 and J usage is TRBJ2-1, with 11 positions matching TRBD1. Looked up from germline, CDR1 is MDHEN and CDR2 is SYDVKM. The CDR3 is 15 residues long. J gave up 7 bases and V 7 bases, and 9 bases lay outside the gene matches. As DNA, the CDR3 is TGTGCCAGCACCCTTTTGGGACAGGGGGTGAATGAGCAGTTCTTC. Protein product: CASTLLGQGVNEQFF.

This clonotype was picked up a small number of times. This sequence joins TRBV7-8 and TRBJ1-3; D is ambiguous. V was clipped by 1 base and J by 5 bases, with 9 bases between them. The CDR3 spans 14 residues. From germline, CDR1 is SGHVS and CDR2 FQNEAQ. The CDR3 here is CASSLGPERNTIYF. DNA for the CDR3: TGTGCCAGCAGCTTAGGTCCAGAACGAAACACCATATATTTT.

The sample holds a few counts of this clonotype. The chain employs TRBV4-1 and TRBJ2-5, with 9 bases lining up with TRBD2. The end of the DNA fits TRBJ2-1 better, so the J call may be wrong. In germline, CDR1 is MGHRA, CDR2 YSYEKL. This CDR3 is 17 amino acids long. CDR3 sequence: CASSQDLASGATNEQFF. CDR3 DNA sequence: TGCGCCAGCAGCCAGGACTTAGCTAGCGGGGCCACGAATGAGCAGTTCTTC.

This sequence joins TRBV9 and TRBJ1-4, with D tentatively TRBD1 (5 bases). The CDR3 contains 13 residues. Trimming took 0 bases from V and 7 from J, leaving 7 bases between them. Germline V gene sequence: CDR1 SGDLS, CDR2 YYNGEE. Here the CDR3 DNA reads TGTGCCAGCAGCGTAGGGGGCGGTGAAAAACTGTTTTTT. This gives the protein CASSVGGGEKLFF.

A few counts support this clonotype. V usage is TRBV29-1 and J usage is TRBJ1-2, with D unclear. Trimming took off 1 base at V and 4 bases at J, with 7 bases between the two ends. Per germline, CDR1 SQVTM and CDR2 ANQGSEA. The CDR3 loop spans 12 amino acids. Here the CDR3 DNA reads TGCAGCGTTGAAGGAGGCCCCTATGGCTACACCTTC. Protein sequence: CSVEGGPYGYTF.

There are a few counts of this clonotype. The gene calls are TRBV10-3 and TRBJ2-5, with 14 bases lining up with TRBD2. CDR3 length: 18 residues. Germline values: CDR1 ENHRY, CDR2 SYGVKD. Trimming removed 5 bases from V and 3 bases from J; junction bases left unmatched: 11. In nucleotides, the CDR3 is TGTGCCATCAGTCCAAGGGGACTAGCGGGGGCCAGCGAAGAGACCCAGTACTTC. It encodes CAISPRGLAGASEETQYF.

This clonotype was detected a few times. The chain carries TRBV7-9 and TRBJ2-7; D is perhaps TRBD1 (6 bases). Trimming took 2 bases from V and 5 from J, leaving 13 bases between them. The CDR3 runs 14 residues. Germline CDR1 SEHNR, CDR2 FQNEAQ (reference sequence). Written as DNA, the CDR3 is TGTGCCAGCAGCTTAACAGGGAAAAGGGACGAGCAGTACTTC. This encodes CASSLTGKRDEQYF.

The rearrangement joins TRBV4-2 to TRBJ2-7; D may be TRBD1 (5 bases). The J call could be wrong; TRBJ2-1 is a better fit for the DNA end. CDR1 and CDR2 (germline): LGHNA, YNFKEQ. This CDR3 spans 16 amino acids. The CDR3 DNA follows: TGTGCCAGCAGCCAAGAGTTCTTGGGGCTAGTGAATGAGCAGTTCTTC. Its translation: CASSQEFLGLVNEQFF.

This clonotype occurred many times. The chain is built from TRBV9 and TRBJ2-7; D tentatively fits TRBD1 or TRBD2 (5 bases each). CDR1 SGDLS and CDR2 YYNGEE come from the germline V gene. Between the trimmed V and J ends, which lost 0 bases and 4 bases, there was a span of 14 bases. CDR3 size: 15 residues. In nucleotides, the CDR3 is TGTGCCAGCAGCGTAGCCGGGACGTGGTCATACGAGCAGTACTTC. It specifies CASSVAGTWSYEQYF.

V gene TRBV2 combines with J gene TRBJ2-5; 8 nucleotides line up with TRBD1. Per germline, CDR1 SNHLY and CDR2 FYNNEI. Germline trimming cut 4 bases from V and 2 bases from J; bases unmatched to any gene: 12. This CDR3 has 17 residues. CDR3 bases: TGTGCCAGCAGTGGAGAGGGGAGGACAGGGAGGCAAGAGACCCAGTACTTC. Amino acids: CASSGEGRTGRQETQYF.

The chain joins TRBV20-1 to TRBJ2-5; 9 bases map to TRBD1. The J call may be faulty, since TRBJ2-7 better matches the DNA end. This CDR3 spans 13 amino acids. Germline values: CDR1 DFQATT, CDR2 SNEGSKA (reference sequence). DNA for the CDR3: TGCAGTGCTGGGACAGGGCCGTCCTACGAGCAGTACTTC. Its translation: CSAGTGPSYEQYF.

The DNA of the CDR3 is TGTGCCAGCAGTTTATCGTTGGCTGGGGCCAACGTCCTGACTTTC. Protein product: CASSLSLAGANVLTF. The chain uses TRBV27 and TRBJ2-6; no clear D gene. This CDR3 region has 15 residues. With 0 bases removed from V and 2 bases from J, the gap between germline ends came to 5 bases. Germline V gives CDR1 MNHEY, CDR2 SMNVEV (reference sequence).